The T cell receptor (beta chain) described here comes from a study of regulatory T cells in long-lasting Graves disease. Study-wide points: Newly diagnosed patients had higher TCR diversity than persistent Graves' patients did.

Unmatched junction bases numbered 16, after V lost 5 bases and J lost 1 base. Germline V gene sequence: CDR1 SGHTA, CDR2 FQGNSA. This CDR3 is built from 19 residues. Library construction for TCR beta used iRepertoire HTBI primers and Arm-PCR of CDR3 regions. Source study methods: In the combined samples, approximately 64 TRBV and 14 TRBJ segments were identified. One entry per CDR3 protein results from TCRdb running MiXCR on the multiplex PCR reads. TCRdb's processing, not the authors', yielded these V and J calls. The table shows 440,000 or so distinct CDR3 sequences, with about 17% occurring only once. The sample holds many counts of this clonotype. Antigen specificity is unknown. Specified time point: newly diagnosed GD, antithyroid drugs for less than 3 months. The TCR library was prepared using RNA isolated from PBMCs. The same data also contributed to another study, on T cells in Graves' hyperthyroidism and ophthalmopathy. As that study records: In the first-round RT-PCR of the TCR CDR3, the HTBI primer set was used.

The sequencing used peripheral blood mononuclear cells (PBMCs), collected at new diagnosis, from a patient treated with antithyroid drugs. The clonotype was recovered from a woman aged 25 to 39 with Graves disease. The V call is TRBV7-2, the J call TRBJ2-7, with 11 bases aligning to TRBD2. DNA for the CDR3: TGTGCCAGCAGCCGACCCGAGGGGGTAGCGGGAGGGCCGTCCTACGAGCAGTACTTC. This translates into CASSRPEGVAGGPSYEQYF. The whole variable domain, remainder taken from reference TRBV7-2 and TRBJ2-7, is GAGVSQSPSNKVTEKGKDVELRCDPISGHTALYWYRQSLGQGLEFLIYFQGNSAPDKSGLPSDRFSAERTGGSVSTLTIQRTQQEDSAVYLCASSRPEGVAGGPSYEQYFGPGTRLTVT.